Included here is one T cell receptor beta chain sequence, with context. In this sample, this clone turned up once. Its antigen is currently not known. No per-base quality is available; no much larger clone lies one base away. This specimen comes from a study of shared clonotypes between healthy human individuals (TCRdb year 2020). Regarding the complete study: A few men and two women, aged 18 to 49 years, made up the cohort. Blood TCR repertoires of a handful of healthy adults were deeply sequenced to estimate repertoire size and the extent of clonotype sharing between individuals. Libraries were prepared and TCR repertoires were sequenced by different laboratories using diverse techniques, in order to increase sequencing depth and limit assay-specific biases. Leukapheresis yielded between about 0.94 and 10 billion PBMCs per donor. Per donor, three plates each were used for CD4 naive and CD4 memory, two for CD8 naive, and one for CD8 memory. Overall results and qualifications from the work: Compared with non-shared clonotypes, the clonotypes found in all four sorted-subset donors had higher generation probabilities. Incomplete sequencing was indicated by rarefaction of sorted-subset datasets, despite the large sequencing depth. Pairwise subsampling led to the expectation that sequencing depth would affect the degree of clonotype sharing among donors. Across several donors, roughly 5% of naive CD4, roughly 3.5% of naive CD8, about 2.3% of memory CD4, and around 0.4% of memory CD8 clonotypes were shared. Sampling was restricted to blood, and TCR repertoires in tissues likely differ from the TCR repertoires found in blood. Estimated clonotype richness was generally larger for naive than for memory subsets. Because the study included only a small number of donors, the genetic and exposure-history diversity represented was limited.

Using the deep immunoSEQ assay, multiplex PCR amplified TCR CDR3 regions from genomic DNA. Genomic DNA extracted from each cell subset was distributed evenly over all wells of several immunoSEQ 96-well plates, and each plate served as one replicate. For sorted subsets, about 0.2 ug genomic DNA, equal to some 30,000 T cell genomes, was loaded into each replicate PCR. The purified libraries were quantified using a Qubit 3.0 fluorometer, sized with a Bioanalyzer 2100, and then quantified again using the KAPA Library Quantification kit. Each immunoSEQ 96-well plate was sequenced on its own single-read 150-cycle Illumina NextSeq 550 flow cell. From the authors' description of their analysis: Because the immunoSEQ output held only junctional sequences and lacked quality scores, the filtering could not match the filtering applied to full-length reads. To assign V/J genes and CDR3, sequences were annotated against IMGT germline references using PyIR, a Python wrapper for IgBLAST v1.9. Reads with weak V/J assignments (E-value above 1e-6), missing CDR3, stop codons, out-of-frame junctions, or ambiguous translated residues were removed. V3J clonotypes were defined as sequences sharing the same inferred V gene, J gene, and CDR3 amino acid sequence. To compute the percentage overlap between repertoires, the number of shared unique clonotypes was divided by the size of the smaller repertoire. Three approaches were used to assess repertoire richness: RTK rarefaction, the Chao1 estimator, and Recon v2.1 estimates of unobserved clonotypes. Generation probabilities were computed with OLGA for all TCRbeta clonotypes obtained by the gDNA method from four donors. TCRdb took this table from immuneACCESS and kept in-frame rearrangements with V and J called. Such tables lack part of the clones; where checked against another copy, unresolved V genes explain under half of the gap, and the rest is unexplained. The DNA gave D and trimming, while V, J and clone size come from that table. Recorded for this sample are over a million clones; under 80% of them occurred a single time. Roughly 1.5% of the sample comes from the top ten.

CDR1 and CDR2 (SGHTA, FQGNSA) derive from the germline V gene. Spanning cysteine to phenylalanine, the CDR3 consists of 15 amino acids. The kept DNA is CDR3 alone, 45 bases in frame from the first base. Between the V and J ends, shortened by 4 bases and 4 bases respectively, the junction contains 15 bases. The donors were healthy, HIV-negative adults with no recently reported acute infections or vaccinations. All donors were Caucasian adults living in Nashville, Tennessee, USA. CD4+ T cells were enriched by magnetic negative selection, after which naive cells were positively selected on CD45RA and the negative fraction was taken as the memory subset. Blood was obtained by leukapheresis, after which PBMCs were separated by Ficoll-Histopaque density gradient centrifugation and cryopreserved in liquid nitrogen vapor phase. Analytical flow cytometry was used to check the purity and quantity of every magnetically sorted T cell population. Genomic DNA was isolated from every sorted fraction and measured by UV absorbance on a Nanodrop 2000c.

Sequenced material: memory CD4+ T cells sorted from blood. Interpreted using the paper, the cell subset or site label stands for: CD45RA-negative fraction. The TCR originated in a man younger than 35 in good health. This sequence uses TRBV7-2 and TRBJ2-3, and possibly TRBD1, on 6 matching bases. The nucleotide sequence reads TGTGCCAGCAGCTGGAGATCAGGGGCCCCAGATACGCAGTATTTT. The resulting protein is CASSWRSGAPDTQYF.